This T cell receptor beta chain was captured in a study of CD8+ T cells in alopecia areata. Findings and caveats of the study: Clarity of TCR sharing across patients fell short of that in mice, possibly HLA-related.

RNA, once extracted, was reverse transcribed into cDNA for use as the sequencing template. Method: immunoSEQ multiplex PCR; TCRdb's copy keeps in-frame clones and lacks some. The sample has 95,000 to 120,000 clones, 58% seen once; the top ten hold roughly 25%. Comment on this clone: Antigen specificity is unknown.

In alopecia areata patients, both lesional scalp punch biopsies and peripheral blood were collected. The clonotype originates from a human donor with alopecia areata. Material for sequencing was NKG2D-low CD8+ T cells sorted from blood.

CDR3 coding DNA: TGTGCCACCAGGAAGGGGGTGAACACTGAAGCTTTCTTT. It specifies CATRKGVNTEAFF. The V gene is TRBV15, the J gene TRBJ1-1; tentatively, D is TRBD1 (6 bases). The CDR3 loop spans 13 amino acids. Germline V gene data show CDR1 as LNHNV and CDR2 as YYDKDF (reference sequence). Trimming took off 6 bases at V and 0 bases at J, with 8 bases between the two ends.